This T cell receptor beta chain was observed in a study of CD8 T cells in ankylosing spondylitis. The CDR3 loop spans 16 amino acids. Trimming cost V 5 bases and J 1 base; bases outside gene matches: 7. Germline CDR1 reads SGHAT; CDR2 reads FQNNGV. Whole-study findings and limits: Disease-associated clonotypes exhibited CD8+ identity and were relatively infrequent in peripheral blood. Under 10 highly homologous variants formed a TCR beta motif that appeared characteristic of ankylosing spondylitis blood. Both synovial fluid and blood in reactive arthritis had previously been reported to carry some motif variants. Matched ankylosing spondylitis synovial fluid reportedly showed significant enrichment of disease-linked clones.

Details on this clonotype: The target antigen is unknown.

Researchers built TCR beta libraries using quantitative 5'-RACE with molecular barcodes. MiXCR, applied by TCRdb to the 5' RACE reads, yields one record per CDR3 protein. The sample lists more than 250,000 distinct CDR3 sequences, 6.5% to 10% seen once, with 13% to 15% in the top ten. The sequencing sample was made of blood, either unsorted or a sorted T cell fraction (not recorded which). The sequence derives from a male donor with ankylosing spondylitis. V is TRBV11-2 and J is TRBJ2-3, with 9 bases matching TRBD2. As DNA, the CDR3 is TGTGCCAGCAGCACGGGGGGCGGGAGGGGCACAGATACGCAGTATTTT. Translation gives CASSTGGGRGTDTQYF.